Following are 18 T cell receptor beta chains from one sample sequenced in a study of early T cells in non-severe SARS-CoV-2 infection. TCRdb re-derived calls from the 5' RACE reads in MiXCR, one entry per CDR3 protein. The table includes about 39,000 distinct CDR3 sequences, around 6% detected once. The source was whole blood, collected at baseline. The origin of the receptors is an adult who was a healthcare worker with PCR-confirmed SARS-CoV-2 infection or an uninfected control (not recorded which).

This clonotype appeared many times. This chain links TRBV9 with TRBJ1-1; a possible D gene is TRBD1 (5 bases). This CDR3 spans 15 amino acids. The ends were cut back, 3 bases at V and 1 base at J, with 13 bases in the middle. Germline loops: CDR1 SGDLS, CDR2 YYNGEE. This CDR3 reads CASSGGTSRNTEAFF. The DNA for the CDR3 is TGTGCCAGCAGCGGGGGCACTTCCCGGAACACTGAAGCTTTCTTT. The full variable domain, its missing parts supplied by reference TRBV9 and TRBJ1-1, is DSGVTQTPKHLITATGQRVTLRCSPRSGDLSVYWYQQSLDQGLQFLIQYYNGEERAKGNILERFSAQQFPDLHSELNLSSLELGDSALYFCASSGGTSRNTEAFFGQGTRLTVV.

This clonotype turned up a few times. The chain links TRBV20-1 to TRBJ2-5; D is uncertain. This CDR3 comprises 11 residues. Trimming removed 6 bases from V and 4 bases from J, with 9 bases in between. CDR1 and CDR2 from the germline V gene are DFQATT and SNEGSKA (reference sequence). The CDR3, as DNA: TGCAGTGCGGACCTCGGAGAGACCCAGTACTTC. Translating it yields CSADLGETQYF.

This clonotype occurred many times. The V call is TRBV19, the J call TRBJ2-3, with TRBD2 identical over 9 bases. The V and J ends lost 4 bases and 3 bases, in that order; junction bases with no gene match: 11. Germline-derived CDR1 and CDR2 are LNHDA and SQIVND (reference sequence). This CDR3 is built from 17 residues. The CDR3 DNA sequence: TGTGCCAGTAGTACCCTGCTTAGCGGGAGTGGAACAGATACGCAGTATTTT. It encodes CASSTLLSGSGTDTQYF. Full variable domain (missing parts from reference TRBV19 and TRBJ2-3): DGGITQSPKYLFRKEGQNVTLSCEQNLNHDAMYWYRQDPGQGLRLIYYSQIVNDFQKGDIAEGYSVSREKKESFPLTVTSAQKNPTAFYLCASSTLLSGSGTDTQYFGPGTRLTVL.

V usage is TRBV9 and J usage is TRBJ2-1; D not certain. CDR3 length: 12 residues. CDR1 and CDR2 (germline): SGDLS, YYNGEE. The ends were cut back, 7 bases at V and 5 bases at J, with 10 bases in the middle. This CDR3 is CASGGVDNEQFF. The CDR3 DNA reads as TGTGCCAGCGGTGGGGTGGACAATGAGCAGTTCTTC.

This clonotype has a count of ten or more. The chain links TRBV18 to TRBJ2-7, with TRBD1 matching 10 bases. J lost 7 bases, V lost 3 bases, and 12 bases had no gene match. CDR3 length: 16 residues. From germline, CDR1 is KGHSH and CDR2 LQKENI. CDR3 in amino acids: CASSPRTGGSAGEQYF. The CDR3 DNA follows: TGTGCCAGCTCACCCAGGACAGGGGGAAGCGCAGGGGAGCAGTACTTC.

This clonotype was observed many times. This chain links TRBV20-1 with TRBJ2-2, with 8 bases identical to TRBD2. Germline trimming cut 6 bases from V and 8 bases from J; bases unmatched to any gene: 11. This CDR3 has 14 residues. Germline V CDR1 and CDR2: DFQATT, SNEGSKA (reference sequence). CDR3: CSASSGGRLGELFF. The DNA for the CDR3 is TGCAGTGCATCGTCGGGAGGGCGCCTGGGGGAGCTGTTTTTT.

This clonotype was seen at least ten times. The V call is TRBV6-6, the J call TRBJ2-7; unclear D gene. Trimming took off 7 bases at V and 2 bases at J, with 12 bases between the two ends. Germline V gene sequence: CDR1 MNHNY, CDR2 SVGAGI (reference sequence). The CDR3 covers 13 residues. CDR3 coding DNA: TGTGCCAGCACCTTGACTGACCCCTACGAGCAGTACTTC. Translation gives CASTLTDPYEQYF.

This clonotype was counted between two and nine times. V is TRBV7-9 and J is TRBJ2-7, with D perhaps matching TRBD2 (6 bases). The CDR3 is 16 residues long. V was pared by 5 bases and J by 5 bases, with 22 bases between. The germline CDR1 and CDR2 sequences are SEHNR and FQNEAQ (reference sequence). This CDR3 is CASSPRSGLGANEQYF. CDR3 nucleotides: TGTGCCAGCAGCCCCCGGTCGGGACTCGGCGCGAACGAGCAGTACTTC.

The sample holds many counts of this clonotype. V is TRBV5-6 and J is TRBJ2-2; no clear D gene. V was trimmed by 0 bases and J by 1 base, leaving 10 bases between them. The germline gives CDR1 SGHDT, CDR2 YYEEEE. The CDR3 runs to 16 residues. The CDR3 DNA follows: TGTGCCAGCAGCTTGGGAGGTTCGGTGAACACCGGGGAGCTGTTTTTT. This sequence encodes CASSLGGSVNTGELFF.

This chain connects TRBV29-1 to TRBJ2-3; 9 positions agree with TRBD1. CDR1 is SQVTM and CDR2 is ANQGSEA in the germline V gene. The CDR3 is made up of 16 amino acids. The junction had 11 bases not matched to a gene; V was cut back by 7 bases and J by 0 bases. The CDR3: CSGKGGGQGSTDTQYF. CDR3 DNA sequence: TGCAGCGGCAAAGGGGGGGGACAGGGTAGCACAGATACGCAGTATTTT.

This clonotype was recorded a few times. The CDR3 nucleotides read TGCGCCAGCAGCCAAGGTACTTACAATGAGCAGTTCTTC. Translating gives CASSQGTYNEQFF. The rearrangement links TRBV4-1 to TRBJ2-1; D is undetermined. Per the germline V gene, CDR1 is MGHRA and CDR2 is YSYEKL. Trimming cost V 1 base and J 4 bases, with 5 bases left between them. The CDR3 sequence is 13 residues long.

At least ten counts were recorded for this clonotype. The rearrangement uses TRBV29-1 and TRBJ1-2, with 9 bases lining up with TRBD1. V was pared by 7 bases and J by 8 bases, with 11 bases of the junction left unmatched. From germline, CDR1 is SQVTM and CDR2 ANQGSEA. CDR3 length equals 13 residues. The DNA of the CDR3 is TGCAGCGCCGAGAAGGGACAGGGAGGCGGCTACACCTTC. Translation: CSAEKGQGGGYTF.

At least ten counts were recorded for this clonotype. The chain uses TRBV9 and TRBJ2-1; D might be TRBD2 (6 bases). The CDR3 runs to 16 residues. V lost 3 bases, J lost 6 bases, and 19 bases lay in between. Per the germline V gene, CDR1 is SGDLS and CDR2 is YYNGEE. The CDR3 spells CASSAPRGIGGNEQFF. The CDR3 nucleotides are TGTGCCAGCAGCGCTCCCCGCGGGATTGGGGGCAATGAGCAGTTCTTC.

This clonotype was seen at least ten times. This rearrangement joins TRBV5-1 to TRBJ2-1; TRBD1 is a possible D gene (5 bases). The CDR3 runs to 15 residues. V lost 0 bases, J lost 1 base, and 8 bases lay in between. The germline CDR1 and CDR2 sequences are SGHRS and YFSETQ. DNA of the CDR3: TGCGCCAGCAGCTTGGATTCAGGGTCCTACAATGAGCAGTTCTTC. It yields the protein CASSLDSGSYNEQFF.

This clonotype was counted at least ten times. The rearrangement joins TRBV5-4 to TRBJ1-6; D ambiguous. V was pared by 1 base and J by 4 bases, with 6 bases between. Germline CDR1 reads SGHNT; CDR2 reads YYREEE (reference sequence). The CDR3 sequence is 14 residues long. The chain's CDR3 is CASSLMQYNSPLHF. The CDR3 nucleotides are TGTGCCAGCAGCTTGATGCAGTATAATTCACCCCTCCACTTT.

This clonotype was observed many times. This sequence joins TRBV7-3 and TRBJ2-5; 7 bases are shared with TRBD2. The ends lost 5 bases at V and 1 base at J; junction bases unmatched: 4. Germline-derived CDR1 and CDR2 are SGHTA and FQGTGA. This CDR3 comprises 14 residues. CDR3 loop: CASSPGTTQETQYF. CDR3 bases: TGTGCCAGCAGCCCCGGGACTACCCAAGAGACCCAGTACTTC.

This clonotype was observed at least ten times. The V call is TRBV25-1, the J call TRBJ2-2; 7 bases map to TRBD2. This CDR3 is 15 amino acids long. The J segment lost 5 bases and the V segment lost 3 bases, leaving 6 bases of the junction unmatched. Germline assignment: CDR1 MGHDK and CDR2 SYGVNS. CDR3 DNA: TGTGCCAGCAGTGAGTGGGGAGGGAGGACCGGGGAGCTGTTTTTT. It yields the protein CASSEWGGRTGELFF.

The gene calls are TRBV6-6 and TRBJ2-2; 12 bases agree with TRBD2. CDR1 MNHNY and CDR2 SVGAGI come from the germline V gene (reference sequence). The CDR3 runs to 15 residues. V shed 6 bases and J 4 bases; nucleotides not matched to a gene: 3. CDR3 in amino acids: CASRLAGGLTGELFF. CDR3 nucleotide sequence: TGTGCCAGCAGGCTAGCGGGAGGGCTCACCGGGGAGCTGTTTTTT.